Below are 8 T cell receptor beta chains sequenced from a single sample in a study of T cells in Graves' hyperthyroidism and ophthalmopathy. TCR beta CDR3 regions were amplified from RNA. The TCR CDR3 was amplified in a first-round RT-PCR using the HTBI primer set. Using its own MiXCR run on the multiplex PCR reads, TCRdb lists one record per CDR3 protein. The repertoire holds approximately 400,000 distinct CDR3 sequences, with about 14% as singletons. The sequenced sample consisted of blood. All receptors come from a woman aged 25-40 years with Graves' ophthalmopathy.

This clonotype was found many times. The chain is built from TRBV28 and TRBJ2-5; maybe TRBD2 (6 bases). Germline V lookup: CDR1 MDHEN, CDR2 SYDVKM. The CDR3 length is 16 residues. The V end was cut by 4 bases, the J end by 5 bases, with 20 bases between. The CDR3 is CASSSPGLLNGETQYF. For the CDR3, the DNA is TGTGCCAGCAGTTCGCCGGGACTCCTAAATGGGGAGACCCAGTACTTC.

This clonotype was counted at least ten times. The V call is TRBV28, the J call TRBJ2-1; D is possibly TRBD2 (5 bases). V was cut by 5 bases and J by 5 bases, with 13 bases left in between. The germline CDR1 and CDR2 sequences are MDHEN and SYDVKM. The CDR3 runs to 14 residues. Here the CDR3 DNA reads TGTGCCAGCAGTCCTGGAGGCGATCACAATGAGCAGTTCTTC. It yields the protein CASSPGGDHNEQFF.

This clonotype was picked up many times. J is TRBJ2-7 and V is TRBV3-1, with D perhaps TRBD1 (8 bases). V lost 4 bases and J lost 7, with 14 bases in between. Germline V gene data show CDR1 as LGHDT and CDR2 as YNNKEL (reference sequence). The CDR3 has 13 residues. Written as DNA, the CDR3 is TGTGCCAGCAGCCTAGGACAGGGAGGGGAGCAGTACTTC. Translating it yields CASSLGQGGEQYF.

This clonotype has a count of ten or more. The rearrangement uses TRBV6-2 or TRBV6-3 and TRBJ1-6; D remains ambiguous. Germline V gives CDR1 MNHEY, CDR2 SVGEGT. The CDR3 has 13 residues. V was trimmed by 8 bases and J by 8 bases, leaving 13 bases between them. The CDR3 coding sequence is TGTGCCAGCGTAATTAACCCGTATTCACCCCTCCACTTT. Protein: CASVINPYSPLHF.

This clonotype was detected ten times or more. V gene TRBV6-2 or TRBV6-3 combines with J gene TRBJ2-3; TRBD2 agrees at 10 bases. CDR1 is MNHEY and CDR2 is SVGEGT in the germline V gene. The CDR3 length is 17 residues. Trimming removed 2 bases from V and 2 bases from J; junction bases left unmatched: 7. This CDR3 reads CASSYQRGGPHTDTQYF. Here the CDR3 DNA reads TGTGCCAGCAGTTACCAGCGGGGGGGCCCGCACACAGATACGCAGTATTTT.

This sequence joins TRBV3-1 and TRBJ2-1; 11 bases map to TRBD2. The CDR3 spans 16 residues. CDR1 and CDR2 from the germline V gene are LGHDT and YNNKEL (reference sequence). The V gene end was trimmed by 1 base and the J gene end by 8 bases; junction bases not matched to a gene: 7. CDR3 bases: TGTGCCAGCAGCCAAGGACTAGCGGGAAGAGGCGATGAGCAGTTCTTC. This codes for CASSQGLAGRGDEQFF.

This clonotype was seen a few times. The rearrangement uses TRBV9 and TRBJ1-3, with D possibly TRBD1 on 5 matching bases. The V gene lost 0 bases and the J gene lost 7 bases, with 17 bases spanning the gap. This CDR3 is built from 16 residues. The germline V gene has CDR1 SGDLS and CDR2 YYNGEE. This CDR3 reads CASSVGSTGDANTIYF. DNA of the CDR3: TGTGCCAGCAGCGTAGGGTCAACGGGGGACGCGAACACCATATATTTT.

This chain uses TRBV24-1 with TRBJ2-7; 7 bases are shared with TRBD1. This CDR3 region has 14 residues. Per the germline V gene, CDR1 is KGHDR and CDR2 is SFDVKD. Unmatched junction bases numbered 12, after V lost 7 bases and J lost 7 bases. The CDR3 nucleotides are TGTGCCACCAGGGAGACAGGGCTTATTAAAGAGCAGTACTTC. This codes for CATRETGLIKEQYF.